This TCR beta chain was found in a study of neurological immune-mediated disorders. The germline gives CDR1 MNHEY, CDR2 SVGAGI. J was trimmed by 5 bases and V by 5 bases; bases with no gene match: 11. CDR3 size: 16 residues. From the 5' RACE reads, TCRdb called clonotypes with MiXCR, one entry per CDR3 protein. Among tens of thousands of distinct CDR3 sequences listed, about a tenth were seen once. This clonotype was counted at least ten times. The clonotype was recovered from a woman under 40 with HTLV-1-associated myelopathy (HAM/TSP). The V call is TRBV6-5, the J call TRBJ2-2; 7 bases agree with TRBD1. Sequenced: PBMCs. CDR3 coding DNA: TGTGCCAGCAGTAAACGACAGGGAGTAAGGACCGGGGAGCTGTTTTTT. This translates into CASSKRQGVRTGELFF.